This TCR beta chain was profiled in a study of identical twins. Many counts were recorded for this clonotype. The target antigen is unknown. In TCRdb, the 5' RACE reads were re-called with MiXCR into one record per CDR3 protein. The table has 310,000 or so distinct CDR3 sequences, roughly 10% seen once. Germline values: CDR1 MNHEY, CDR2 SMNVEV (reference sequence). The CDR3 runs 15 residues. The V gene end was trimmed by 4 bases and the J gene end by 4 bases; junction bases not matched to a gene: 9. Whole-study results and caveats: Abundant beta clonotypes from cord blood bore fewer insertions; memory repertoires lacked this pattern. Analyses of zero insertions could be partly confounded by invariant MAIT and iNKT cells.

The same specimen was also included in a second study, on yellow fever vaccine responses in identical twins. That study adds: Convergence reportedly seemed to mark part of the twins' vaccine T cell response, with personalization marking the rest.

Input material: CD8+ T cells sorted from blood. This clonotype originated in a woman aged 18 to 35 in good health. J is TRBJ1-2 and V is TRBV27; 7 bases match TRBD1. The CDR3 nucleotides are TGTGCCAGCAGTTCTTTTTGGCCAGGGGGCTATGGCTACACCTTC. Amino acids: CASSSFWPGGYGYTF.